The 21 T cell receptor beta chains below all came from one sample that was sequenced in a study of response to subunit inactivated influenza vaccine. One entry per CDR3 protein results from TCRdb running MiXCR on the RT-PCR reads. Of around 760,000 distinct CDR3 sequences in the sample, approximately 13% were seen once. This specimen consisted of PBMCs from blood, obtained 14 days before vaccination. Receptors were obtained from a man between 45 and 60 years old who received an inactivated influenza vaccine.

This clonotype has a handful of counts. The chain is built from TRBV4-1 and TRBJ2-7; D uncertain. V lost 0 bases, J lost 0 bases, and 6 bases lay in between. In germline, CDR1 is MGHRA, CDR2 YSYEKL. The CDR3 runs 14 residues. The CDR3 bases are TGCGCCAGCAGCCAAGATTTAACCTCCTACGAGCAGTACTTC. This gives the protein CASSQDLTSYEQYF.

This clonotype was observed a few times. One junction end disagrees with the germline gene, perhaps due to a read error. The gene calls are TRBV18 and TRBJ2-6, with TRBD1 matching over 10 bases. Germline V gene data show CDR1 as KGHSH and CDR2 as LQKENI. CDR3 length: 13 amino acids. The CDR3 spells CASSPMTGGWAPF. Here the CDR3 DNA reads TGTGCCAGCTCACCCATGACAGGGGGCTGGGCGCCTTTC. The full variable domain, its missing parts supplied by reference TRBV18 and TRBJ2-6, is NAGVMQNPRHLVRRRGQEARLRCSPMKGHSHVYWYRQLPEEGLKFMVYLQKENIIDESGMPKERFSAEFPKEGPSILRIQQVVRGDSAAYFCASSPMTGGWAPFGAGSRLTVL.

This clonotype showed up many times. This sequence joins TRBV20-1 and TRBJ2-3; the match to TRBD2 covers 7 bases. V gave up 5 bases and J gave up 3 bases; unmatched junction bases: 5. The CDR3 runs 13 residues. The V gene's germline CDR1 is DFQATT and CDR2 SNEGSKA (reference sequence). The CDR3 region is CSAPPAGTDTQYF. The CDR3, as DNA: TGCAGTGCTCCTCCAGCGGGGACAGATACGCAGTATTTT.

The chain links TRBV10-3 to TRBJ2-7; D uncertain. V lost 4 bases, J lost 2 bases, and 9 bases lay in between. This CDR3 has 13 amino acids. Looked up from germline, CDR1 is ENHRY and CDR2 is SYGVKD. For the CDR3, the DNA is TGTGCCATCAGTGGGAGCGTAACCTACGAGCAGTACTTC. Amino acid sequence: CAISGSVTYEQYF.

This clonotype was seen only a few times. Here the CDR3 reads CSAGALWGLGGELFF. Written as DNA, the CDR3 is TGCAGTGCTGGGGCCCTGTGGGGGCTTGGTGGGGAGCTGTTTTTT. The chain uses TRBV20-1 and TRBJ2-2; D possibly corresponds to TRBD1 (6 bases). Germline V gene sequence: CDR1 DFQATT, CDR2 SNEGSKA (reference sequence). V shed 5 bases and J shed 8 bases, with 21 bases lying between them. The CDR3 sequence is 15 residues long.

The J gene is TRBJ2-3, the V gene TRBV20-1; D is possibly TRBD1 (6 bases). Germline loops: CDR1 DFQATT, CDR2 SNEGSKA (reference sequence). V shed 6 bases and J shed 3 bases, with 16 bases lying between them. CDR3 size: 14 residues. The CDR3 coding sequence is TGCAGTGCCAAACGCCCGCAGGGGACAGATACGCAGTATTTT. This translates into CSAKRPQGTDTQYF.

This clonotype was observed a few times. This rearrangement joins TRBV20-1 to TRBJ2-1; TRBD1 is a possible D gene (5 bases). From germline, CDR1 is DFQATT and CDR2 SNEGSKA (reference sequence). Trimming took 5 bases from V and 8 from J, leaving 19 bases between them. The CDR3 consists of 14 residues. The CDR3 loop reads CSAVRPVRGHEQFF. As DNA, the CDR3 is TGCAGTGCTGTTCGACCCGTTAGGGGCCATGAGCAGTTCTTC.

This clonotype was observed a handful of times. The rearrangement joins TRBV7-2 to TRBJ2-7; tentative D call: TRBD1 (6 bases). Deletions cut 1 base from V and 2 bases from J, with 12 bases between. Germline values: CDR1 SGHTA, CDR2 FQGNSA. This CDR3 region has 15 residues. CDR3 bases: TGTGCCAGCAGCTTAGTAGCCAGGGGAACCTACGAGCAGTACTTC. This translates into CASSLVARGTYEQYF. Using reference TRBV7-2 and TRBJ2-7 for the parts outside the CDR3, the full variable domain is GAGVSQSPSNKVTEKGKDVELRCDPISGHTALYWYRQSLGQGLEFLIYFQGNSAPDKSGLPSDRFSAERTGGSVSTLTIQRTQQEDSAVYLCASSLVARGTYEQYFGPGTRLTVT.

A word on this clonotype: A much larger clone lies a single base off, so this may be a read error. The CDR3 loop reads CACSPEEHQPQHF. CDR3 DNA: TGTGCCTGCAGCCCTGAAGAGCATCAGCCCCAGCATTTT. The chain has TRBV6-4 and TRBJ1-5; D remains unclear. Germline assignment: CDR1 MRHNA and CDR2 SNTAGT. The CDR3 is made up of 13 amino acids.

Written as DNA, the CDR3 is TGTGCCAGCAGCCTAGACAGGGGGCAGAATTCACCCCTCCACTTT. Its translation is CASSLDRGQNSPLHF. J is TRBJ1-6 and V is TRBV7-2, with 10 bases matching TRBD1. V gave up 5 bases and J gave up 7 bases; unmatched junction bases: 5. CDR3 size: 15 residues. The germline CDR1 and CDR2 sequences are SGHTA and FQGNSA.

The rearrangement joins TRBV24-1 to TRBJ2-2, with TRBD1 matching 7 bases. J lost 5 bases, V lost 3 bases, and 8 bases had no gene match. This CDR3 is built from 16 residues. Germline loops: CDR1 KGHDR, CDR2 SFDVKD. The CDR3 nucleotides read TGTGCCACCAGTGATCCGGGCTCCAGGGGGACCGGGGAGCTGTTTTTT. This encodes CATSDPGSRGTGELFF.

This clonotype came up a few times. The V call is TRBV6-2 or TRBV6-3, the J call TRBJ2-5; no reliable D call. The CDR3 contains 13 residues. CDR1 MNHEY and CDR2 SVGEGT come from the germline V gene. Trimming pared 6 bases from V and 5 bases from J, leaving 13 bases between. The CDR3 sequence: CASSLGPVETQYF. DNA of the CDR3: TGTGCCAGCAGCCTTGGCCCCGTGGAGACCCAGTACTTC.

The chain recombines TRBV3-1 with TRBJ2-7; tentatively, D is TRBD1 (5 bases). The CDR3 sequence is 14 residues long. The V end lost 4 bases, the J end lost 7 bases, and 17 bases lay between the germline ends. Germline V lookup: CDR1 LGHDT, CDR2 YNNKEL (reference sequence). The CDR3 DNA sequence: TGTGCCAGCAGCCCTGCGACTGGGGCGGAGGAGCAGTACTTC. Translated, it gives CASSPATGAEEQYF.

This clonotype has a handful of counts. The CDR3 spells CASRLGGGNTEAFF. The CDR3 DNA sequence: TGCGCCAGCAGGCTTGGCGGAGGGAACACTGAAGCTTTCTTT. The chain couples TRBV4-3 to TRBJ1-1; D gene ambiguous. The V and J ends lost 6 bases and 1 base respectively, with 12 bases between them. CDR3 length: 14 amino acids. Germline V lookup: CDR1 LGHNA, CDR2 YSLEER.

V is TRBV5-1 and J is TRBJ2-7; D not resolved. The V gene lost 7 bases and the J gene lost 5 bases, with 19 bases spanning the gap. This CDR3 contains 14 residues. Germline CDR1 and CDR2: SGHRS and YFSETQ. CDR3 coding DNA: TGCGCCAGCGCGATTCAATACCCCGGAGACGAGCAGTACTTC. Translation gives CASAIQYPGDEQYF.

This clonotype was recorded a few times. This rearrangement joins TRBV4-3 to TRBJ2-7; D might be TRBD1 (5 bases). The V and J ends lost 0 bases and 3 bases respectively, with 15 bases between them. This CDR3 has 16 amino acids. Germline V CDR1 and CDR2: LGHNA, YSLEER. CDR3 region: CASSQEHQGRVYEQYF. The DNA for the CDR3 is TGCGCCAGCAGCCAAGAACACCAGGGAAGGGTCTACGAGCAGTACTTC.

In DNA, the CDR3 is TGCGCCAGCAGCTGGGGGGAACTAGCGGCCGATTCATCCTACGAGCAGTACTTC. Encoded protein: CASSWGELAADSSYEQYF. The chain recombines TRBV5-1 with TRBJ2-7; TRBD2 matches 8 bases. The V gene's germline CDR1 is SGHRS and CDR2 YFSETQ. The CDR3 loop spans 18 amino acids. The trim removed 3 bases at V and 1 base at J, leaving 15 bases unmatched.

This chain links TRBV15 with TRBJ1-2; 7 bases align to TRBD1. Germline values: CDR1 LNHNV, CDR2 YYDKDF (reference sequence). Unmatched junction bases numbered 5, after V lost 0 bases and J lost 4 bases. This CDR3 is 15 amino acids long. The CDR3: CATSRDYGTAYGYTF. DNA of the CDR3: TGTGCCACCAGCAGAGATTATGGGACAGCCTATGGCTACACCTTC.

This clonotype was observed at least ten times. The chain has TRBV3-1 and TRBJ2-7; TRBD2 matches at 9 bases. The length of the CDR3 is 13 residues. The ends lost 0 bases at V and 9 bases at J; junction bases unmatched: 3. CDR1 and CDR2 from the germline V gene are LGHDT and YNNKEL (reference sequence). The CDR3 nucleotides are TGTGCCAGCAGCCAAGATATACTAGCGGGGCAGTACTTC. It encodes CASSQDILAGQYF.

The chain employs TRBV6-2 or TRBV6-3 and TRBJ2-7; D is ambiguous. The CDR3 extends over 12 amino acids. Germline V CDR1 and CDR2: MNHEY, SVGEGT. Trimming left V 6 bases short and J 4 bases short, with 10 bases between. The CDR3 region is CASSAQLYEQYF. DNA for the CDR3: TGTGCCAGCAGCGCACAACTTTACGAGCAGTACTTC.

The chain joins TRBV30 to TRBJ2-5; perhaps TRBD1 as D (5 bases). The germline V gene encodes CDR1 GTSNPN and CDR2 SVGIG (reference sequence). The CDR3 totals 12 residues. V lost 3 bases and J 2 bases, leaving 7 bases between the germline ends. The DNA for the CDR3 is TGTGCCTGGAGAAGGGGTCAAGAGACCCAGTACTTC. Its protein is CAWRRGQETQYF. Using reference TRBV30 and TRBJ2-5 for the parts outside the CDR3, the full variable domain is SQTIHQWPATLVQPVGSPLSLECTVEGTSNPNLYWYRQAAGRGLQLLFYSVGIGQISSEVPQNLSASRPQDRQFILSSKKLLLSDSGFYLCAWRRGQETQYFGPGTRLLVL.